The 7 T cell receptor beta chains below come from one sample, sequenced in a study of blood T cells in healthy people across ages. Through a sample-barcoded 5' primer and a J-beta primer mix, a second PCR was run for 7 to 11 cycles. Each CDR3 protein gets one entry after TCRdb re-called the 5' RACE reads with MiXCR. The data show hundreds of thousands of distinct CDR3 sequences, 40% to 45% seen once. Sequenced: blood. The receptors derive from a man at least 80 years old in good health.

The chain links TRBV12-3 or TRBV12-4 to TRBJ1-2, with D maybe TRBD1 (6 bases). The CDR3 length is 14 residues. V was pared by 5 bases and J by 8 bases, with 18 bases between. CDR3 DNA: TGTGCCAGCAGTATCACCAGGGGCCTTCAAGGCTACACCTTC. Translated: CASSITRGLQGYTF.

The V and J genes are TRBV12-3 or TRBV12-4 and TRBJ2-3, with D tentatively TRBD2 (6 bases). The CDR3 sequence is 15 residues long. V gave up 6 bases and J gave up 5 bases, with 18 bases separating them. The CDR3 nucleotides are TGTGCCAGCAGCGACGGGACTCCCACGGGAGATACGCAGTATTTT. Translating gives CASSDGTPTGDTQYF.

V and J are TRBV7-2 and TRBJ2-5; D gene ambiguous. There are 15 residues in the CDR3. Germline CDR1 reads SGHTA; CDR2 reads FQGNSA. V dropped 2 bases and J dropped 3 bases, with 13 bases sitting between them. The CDR3 reads CASSLYNSWEETQYF. CDR3 nucleotide sequence: TGTGCCAGCAGCTTATACAATTCATGGGAAGAGACCCAGTACTTC.

The rearrangement uses TRBV6-1 and TRBJ2-5; 10 nucleotides align to TRBD2. The germline CDR1 and CDR2 sequences are MNHNS and SASEGT. The CDR3 loop spans 17 amino acids. V was clipped by 7 bases and J by 3 bases; unmatched bases: 14. The chain's CDR3 is CASKRSSGRIGEETQYF. DNA for the CDR3: TGTGCCAGCAAGAGGTCTAGCGGGAGAATCGGGGAAGAGACCCAGTACTTC.

The chain is built from TRBV19 and TRBJ1-5, with D hard to call. V lost 5 bases, J lost 3 bases, and 8 bases lay in between. There are 13 residues in the CDR3. The germline CDR1 and CDR2 sequences are LNHDA and SQIVND (reference sequence). The CDR3 DNA reads TGTGCCAGTAGTCGAAGTTTCAATCAGCCCCAGCATTTT. This translates into CASSRSFNQPQHF.

This clonotype was seen more than once but under ten times. The rearrangement joins TRBV10-1 to TRBJ2-1, with 11 positions matching TRBD1. After removal of 8 bases from V and 5 bases from J, the junction contained 5 bases not matched to a gene. Germline lookup yields CDR1 WNHNN and CDR2 SYGVQD (reference sequence). The CDR3 length is 14 residues. The CDR3 bases are TGCGCCAGCGCAGGACAGGGGGCTAACAATGAGCAGTTCTTC. This gives the protein CASAGQGANNEQFF.

As concerns this clonotype: An end of the junction differs from the germline gene, which may be a read error. The chain's CDR3 is CAASDFTDTQYF. The CDR3 nucleotides read TGTGCCGCCAGTGACTTTACAGATACGCAGTATTTT. The rearrangement links TRBV24-1 to TRBJ2-3; D uncertain. Germline CDR1 and CDR2: KGHDR and SFDVKD. CDR3 size: 12 residues.